This TCR beta chain derives from a study of blood T cell repertoires in COVID-19. Using immunoSEQ multiplex PCR, the repertoire was profiled, and TCRdb retains in-frame clones only, with some absent. The repertoire has under 55,000 clones, about 90% of them found once; the top ten carry less than 2.5%. The CDR3 is 15 residues long. Trimming removed 0 bases at V and 4 bases at J, with 13 bases between. Germline V gene lookup returns CDR1 SGHRS and CDR2 YFSETQ. The receptor was isolated from a human donor in a cohort sampled during active COVID-19. Sequences were obtained from peripheral blood. V and J are TRBV5-1 and TRBJ1-2; D gene uncertain. The CDR3 DNA sequence: TGCGCCAGCAGCTTGGCCTCCAGATCCCCCTATGGCTACACCTTC. As protein: CASSLASRSPYGYTF.